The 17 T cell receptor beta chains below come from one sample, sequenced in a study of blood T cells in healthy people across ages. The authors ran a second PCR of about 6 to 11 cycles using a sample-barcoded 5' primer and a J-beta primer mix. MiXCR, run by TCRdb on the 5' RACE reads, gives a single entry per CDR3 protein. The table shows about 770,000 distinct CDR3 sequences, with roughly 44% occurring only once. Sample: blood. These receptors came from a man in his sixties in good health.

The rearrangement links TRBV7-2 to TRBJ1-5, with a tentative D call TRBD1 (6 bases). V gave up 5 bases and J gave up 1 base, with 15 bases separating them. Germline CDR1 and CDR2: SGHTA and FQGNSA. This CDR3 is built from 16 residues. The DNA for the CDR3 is TGTGCCAGCAGCCCCCAACAGGGTGGGAGCAATCAGCCCCAGCATTTT. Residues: CASSPQQGGSNQPQHF.

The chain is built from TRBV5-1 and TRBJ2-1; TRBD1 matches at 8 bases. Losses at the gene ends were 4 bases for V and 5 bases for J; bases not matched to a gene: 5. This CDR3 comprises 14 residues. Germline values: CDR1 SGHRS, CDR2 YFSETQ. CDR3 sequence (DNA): TGCGCCAGCAGCGTCCGGGACAGGCACAATGAGCAGTTCTTC. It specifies CASSVRDRHNEQFF.

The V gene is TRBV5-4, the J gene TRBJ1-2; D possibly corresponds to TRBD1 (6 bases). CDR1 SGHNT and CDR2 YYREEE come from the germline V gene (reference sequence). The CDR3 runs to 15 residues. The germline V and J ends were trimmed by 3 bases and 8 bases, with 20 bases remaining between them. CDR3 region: CASSYGQSAPEGYTF. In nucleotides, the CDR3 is TGTGCCAGCAGCTATGGACAGTCCGCACCTGAGGGCTACACCTTC.

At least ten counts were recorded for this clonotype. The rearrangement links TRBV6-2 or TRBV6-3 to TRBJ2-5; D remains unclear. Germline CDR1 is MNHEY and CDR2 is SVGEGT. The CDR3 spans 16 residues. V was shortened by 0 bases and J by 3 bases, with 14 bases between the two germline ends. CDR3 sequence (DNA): TGTGCCAGCAGTTACTCGACGGACGGGTGGGAAGAGACCCAGTACTTC. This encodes CASSYSTDGWEETQYF.

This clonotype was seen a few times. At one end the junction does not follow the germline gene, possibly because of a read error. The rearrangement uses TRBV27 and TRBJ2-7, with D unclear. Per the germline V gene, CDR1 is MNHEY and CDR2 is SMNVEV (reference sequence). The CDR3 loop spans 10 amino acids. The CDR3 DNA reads TGTGCCATCGGCTCCCACGAGCAGTACTTC. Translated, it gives CAIGSHEQYF.

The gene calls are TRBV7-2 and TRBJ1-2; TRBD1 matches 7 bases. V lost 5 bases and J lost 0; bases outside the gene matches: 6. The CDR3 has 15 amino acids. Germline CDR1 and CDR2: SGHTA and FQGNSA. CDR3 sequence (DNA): TGTGCCAGCAGCAGGGGGACAGAAGCTAACTATGGCTACACCTTC. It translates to CASSRGTEANYGYTF.

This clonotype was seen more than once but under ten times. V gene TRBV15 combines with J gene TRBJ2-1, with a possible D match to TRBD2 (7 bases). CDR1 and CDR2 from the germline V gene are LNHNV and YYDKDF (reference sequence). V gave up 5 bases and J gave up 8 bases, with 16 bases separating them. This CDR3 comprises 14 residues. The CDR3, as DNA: TGTGCCACCAGCCAGGCGGGGGCCGGATATGAGCAGTTCTTC. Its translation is CATSQAGAGYEQFF. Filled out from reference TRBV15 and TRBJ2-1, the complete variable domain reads DAMVIQNPRYQVTQFGKPVTLSCSQTLNHNVMYWYQQKSSQAPKLLFHYYDKDFNNEADTPDNFQSRRPNTSFCFLDIRSPGLGDTAMYLCATSQAGAGYEQFFGPGTRLTVL.

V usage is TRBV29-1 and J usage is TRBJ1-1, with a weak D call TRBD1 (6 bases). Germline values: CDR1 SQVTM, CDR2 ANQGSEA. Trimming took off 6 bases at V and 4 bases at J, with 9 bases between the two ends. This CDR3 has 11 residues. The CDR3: CSVKGVTEAFF. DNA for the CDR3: TGCAGCGTCAAGGGGGTCACTGAAGCTTTCTTT.

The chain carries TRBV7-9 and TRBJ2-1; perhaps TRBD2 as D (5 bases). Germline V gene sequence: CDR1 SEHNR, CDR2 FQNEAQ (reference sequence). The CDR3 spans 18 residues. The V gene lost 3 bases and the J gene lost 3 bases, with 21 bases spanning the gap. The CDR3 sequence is CASSLVPSLGADYNEQFF. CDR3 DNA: TGTGCCAGCAGCTTGGTCCCCTCACTAGGTGCCGACTACAATGAGCAGTTCTTC.

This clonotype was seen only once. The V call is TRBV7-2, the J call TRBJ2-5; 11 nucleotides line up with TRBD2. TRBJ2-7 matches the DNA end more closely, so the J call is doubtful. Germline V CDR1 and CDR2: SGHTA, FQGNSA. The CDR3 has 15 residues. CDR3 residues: CASSQLAGAFYEQYF. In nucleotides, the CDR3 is TGTGCCAGCAGCCAACTAGCGGGGGCCTTCTACGAGCAGTACTTC.

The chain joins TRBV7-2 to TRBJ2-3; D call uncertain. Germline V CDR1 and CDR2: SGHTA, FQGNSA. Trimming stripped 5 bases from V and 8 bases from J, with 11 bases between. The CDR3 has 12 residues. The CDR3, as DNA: TGTGCCAGCAGCCCCCAGTGGGGTACGCAGTATTTT. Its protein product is CASSPQWGTQYF.

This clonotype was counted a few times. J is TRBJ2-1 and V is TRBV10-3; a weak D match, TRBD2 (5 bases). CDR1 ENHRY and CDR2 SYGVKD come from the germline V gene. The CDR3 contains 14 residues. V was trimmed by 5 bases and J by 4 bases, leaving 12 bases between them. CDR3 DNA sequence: TGTGCCATCAGTAATCGGGGTTTATACAATGAGCAGTTCTTC. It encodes CAISNRGLYNEQFF.

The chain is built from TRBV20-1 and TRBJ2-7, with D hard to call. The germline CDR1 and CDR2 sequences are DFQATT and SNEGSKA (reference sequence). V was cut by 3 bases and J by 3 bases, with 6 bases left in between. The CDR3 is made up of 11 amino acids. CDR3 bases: TGCAGTGCTAGGTTGTTCTACGAGCAGTACTTC. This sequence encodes CSARLFYEQYF.

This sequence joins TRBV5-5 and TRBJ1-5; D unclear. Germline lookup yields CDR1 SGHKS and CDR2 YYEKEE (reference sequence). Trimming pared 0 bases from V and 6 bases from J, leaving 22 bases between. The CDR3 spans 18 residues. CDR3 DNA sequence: TGTGCCAGCAGCTTGGGGCTAGACTCAGGCGGGTATCGTCAGCCCCAGCATTTT. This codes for CASSLGLDSGGYRQPQHF.

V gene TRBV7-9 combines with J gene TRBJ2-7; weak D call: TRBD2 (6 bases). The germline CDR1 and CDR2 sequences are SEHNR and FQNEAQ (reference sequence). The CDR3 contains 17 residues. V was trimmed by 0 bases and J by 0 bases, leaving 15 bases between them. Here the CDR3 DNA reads TGTGCCAGCAGCTTAGCTCGATCGGCGGGGAACTCCTACGAGCAGTACTTC. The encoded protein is CASSLARSAGNSYEQYF.

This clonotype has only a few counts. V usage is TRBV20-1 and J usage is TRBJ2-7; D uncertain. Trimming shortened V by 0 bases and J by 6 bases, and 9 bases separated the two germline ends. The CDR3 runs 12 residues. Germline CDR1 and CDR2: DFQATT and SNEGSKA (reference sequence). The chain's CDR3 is CSAREFKFEQYF. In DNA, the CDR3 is TGCAGTGCTAGAGAATTTAAATTCGAGCAGTACTTC.

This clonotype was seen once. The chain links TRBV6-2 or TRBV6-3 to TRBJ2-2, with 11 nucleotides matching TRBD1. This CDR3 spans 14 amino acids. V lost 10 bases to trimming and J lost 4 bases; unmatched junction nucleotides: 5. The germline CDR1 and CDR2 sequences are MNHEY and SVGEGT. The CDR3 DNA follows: TGTGCCACTACCGGGACAGGGGGCACCGGGGAGCTGTTTTTT. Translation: CATTGTGGTGELFF.